Each of the 29 T cell receptor beta chains below was sequenced from the same sample in a study of blood T cells in healthy people across ages. Next came a second PCR, run for roughly 6 to 11 cycles, which used a sample-barcoded 5' primer along with a J-beta primer mix. TCRdb passed the 5' RACE reads through MiXCR, listing each CDR3 protein once. The sample has more than 650,000 distinct CDR3 sequences; about 48% are singletons. Sequencing used blood. Receptor source: a man at least 80 years old in good health.

The V gene is TRBV7-8, the J gene TRBJ2-1, with 12 bases identical to TRBD2. J lost 7 bases, V lost 4 bases, and 5 bases had no gene match. This CDR3 has 15 amino acids. CDR1 is SGHVS and CDR2 is FQNEAQ in the germline V gene. CDR3 DNA: TGTGCCAGCAGCTCACTAGCGGGAGGAGCGAATGAGCAGTTCTTC. It codes for CASSSLAGGANEQFF. Full variable domain (missing parts from reference TRBV7-8 and TRBJ2-1): GAGVSQSPRYKVAKRGQDVALRCDPISGHVSLFWYQQALGQGPEFLTYFQNEAQLDKSGLPSDRFFAERPEGSVSTLKIQRTQQEDSAVYLCASSSLAGGANEQFFGPGTRLTVL.

This chain joins TRBV20-1 and TRBJ2-7; no clear D gene. From germline, CDR1 is DFQATT and CDR2 SNEGSKA (reference sequence). V lost 5 bases to trimming and J lost 4 bases, with 21 bases between them. This CDR3 comprises 15 residues. CDR3 in amino acids: CSASPNPGIIYEQYF. The DNA for the CDR3 is TGCAGTGCTTCCCCCAACCCGGGCATAATTTACGAGCAGTACTTC.

The gene calls are TRBV28 and TRBJ1-4; D remains ambiguous. The CDR3 extends over 12 amino acids. Trimming stripped 6 bases from V and 6 bases from J, with 8 bases between. Germline loops: CDR1 MDHEN, CDR2 SYDVKM. DNA of the CDR3: TGTGCCAGCAGGGGGTATGATGAAAAACTGTTTTTT. Translating it yields CASRGYDEKLFF.

This clonotype turned up a few times. The chain has TRBV29-1 and TRBJ1-4; 7 nucleotides agree with TRBD1. The V segment lost 7 bases and the J segment 6 bases; nucleotides outside the gene matches: 5. CDR1 and CDR2 from the germline V gene are SQVTM and ANQGSEA. The CDR3 has 12 residues. CDR3 amino acids: CSAAQGDEKLFF. CDR3 nucleotide sequence: TGCAGCGCCGCCCAGGGGGATGAAAAACTGTTTTTT.

This clonotype was seen a handful of times. The rearrangement uses TRBV5-1 and TRBJ2-3; 7 positions match TRBD2. This CDR3 has 16 residues. The germline V gene has CDR1 SGHRS and CDR2 YFSETQ. J gave up 1 base and V 6 bases, and 11 bases lay outside the gene matches. CDR3 loop: CASTPGREIGTDTQYF. The CDR3 nucleotides read TGCGCCAGCACCCCGGGGAGGGAGATAGGCACAGATACGCAGTATTTT.

This clonotype has ten or more counts. The chain is built from TRBV10-3 and TRBJ2-7, with 10 positions matching TRBD1. Germline values: CDR1 ENHRY, CDR2 SYGVKD. The CDR3 runs 12 residues. J gave up 4 bases and V 9 bases, and 3 bases lay outside the gene matches. The CDR3 loop is CAIRTGGYEQYF. The CDR3 DNA reads as TGTGCCATTAGGACAGGGGGTTACGAGCAGTACTTC.

V usage is TRBV7-9 and J usage is TRBJ2-7; TRBD1 matches at 9 bases. The CDR3 length is 18 residues. The V and J ends lost 6 bases and 5 bases, in that order; junction bases with no gene match: 20. Germline-derived CDR1 and CDR2 are SEHNR and FQNEAQ (reference sequence). The CDR3 DNA is TGTGCCAGCAGACGCCCACCCCAGGACAGGGGACCGTCCCACGAGCAGTACTTC. This sequence encodes CASRRPPQDRGPSHEQYF.

V is TRBV27 and J is TRBJ2-4; unclear D gene. The CDR3 has 17 amino acids. Germline V lookup: CDR1 MNHEY, CDR2 SMNVEV (reference sequence). The V end was cut by 5 bases, the J end by 0 bases, with 17 bases between. DNA for the CDR3: TGTGCCAGCAGTCCGAGAGGCGGTTCTTTAGCCAAAAACATTCAGTACTTC. As protein: CASSPRGGSLAKNIQYF.

The chain has TRBV5-1 and TRBJ2-5; TRBD2 agrees at 15 bases. The V gene's germline CDR1 is SGHRS and CDR2 YFSETQ. The V and J ends lost 4 bases and 0 bases, in that order; junction bases with no gene match: 19. This CDR3 is 22 amino acids long. This CDR3 reads CASSPRNPTLGLAGGNQETQYF. The CDR3 DNA reads TGCGCCAGCAGCCCAAGAAATCCCACATTGGGACTAGCGGGAGGCAACCAAGAGACCCAGTACTTC.

The V call is TRBV20-1, the J call TRBJ2-5; D gene ambiguous. Germline CDR1 DFQATT, CDR2 SNEGSKA (reference sequence). Between the trimmed V and J ends, which lost 4 bases and 11 bases, there was a span of 23 bases. The CDR3 runs 14 residues. CDR3 coding DNA: TGCAGTGCTACGTGGAATGGACCCTACGAAGGGCAGTACTTC. As protein: CSATWNGPYEGQYF.

Here the CDR3 DNA reads TGTGCCAGCAGCCAAGAGCGACCCCTCGAGCAGTACTTC. Translation: CASSQERPLEQYF. The rearrangement joins TRBV3-1 to TRBJ2-7; no clear D gene. There are 13 residues in the CDR3. Trimming removed 0 bases from V and 6 bases from J, with 9 bases in between. Per germline, CDR1 LGHDT and CDR2 YNNKEL (reference sequence).

This chain joins TRBV5-1 and TRBJ1-5; D perhaps matches TRBD1 (5 bases). Trimming removed 4 bases at V and 6 bases at J, with 11 bases between. The CDR3 length is 13 residues. Germline lookup yields CDR1 SGHRS and CDR2 YFSETQ. The DNA for the CDR3 is TGCGCCAGCAGCGGGGACGACGGTCAGCCCCAGCATTTT. Its translation: CASSGDDGQPQHF.

The chain is built from TRBV14 and TRBJ2-2; 8 bases line up with TRBD2. V dropped 3 bases and J dropped 7; count of bases not matched to a gene: 4. This CDR3 contains 14 residues. Looked up from germline, CDR1 is SGHDN and CDR2 is FVKESK. In DNA, the CDR3 is TGTGCCAGCAGCCAGACCCTAGCGGGCGGGGAGCTGTTTTTT. It encodes CASSQTLAGGELFF.

This clonotype has just a few counts. The chain joins TRBV15 to TRBJ2-7; D possibly matches TRBD1 or TRBD2 (5 bases each). Looked up from germline, CDR1 is LNHNV and CDR2 is YYDKDF (reference sequence). The CDR3 is 15 residues long. The V gene lost 0 bases and the J gene lost 6 bases, with 15 bases spanning the gap. The CDR3 is CATSRDRPGLGEQYF. The CDR3 DNA reads TGTGCCACCAGCAGAGATCGCCCGGGGCTAGGCGAGCAGTACTTC.

The V gene is TRBV29-1, the J gene TRBJ2-6; 8 bases match TRBD2. After removal of 3 bases from V and 11 bases from J, the junction contained 6 bases not matched to a gene. The CDR3 length is 13 residues. Germline assignment: CDR1 SQVTM and CDR2 ANQGSEA. The CDR3 DNA reads as TGCAGCGTTGACGGAGTCGGGGGGGACGTCCTGACTTTC. It translates to CSVDGVGGDVLTF.

This clonotype occurred a few times. This rearrangement joins TRBV6-1 to TRBJ2-4, with D possibly matching TRBD2 (7 bases). Germline loops: CDR1 MNHNS, CDR2 SASEGT. V shed 1 base and J shed 4 bases, with 11 bases lying between them. This CDR3 region has 15 residues. CDR3 in DNA: TGTGCCAGCAGTGAAGGGCGGGGGCAAAAAAACATTCAGTACTTC. Residues: CASSEGRGQKNIQYF.

In its sample, this clonotype was seen a few times. The rearrangement links TRBV7-2 to TRBJ2-4; 13 positions agree with TRBD2. The J call may be wrong; the DNA end is better matched by TRBJ2-7. This CDR3 has 17 amino acids. Germline assignment: CDR1 SGHTA and CDR2 FQGNSA. The CDR3 DNA reads TGTGCCAGCAGCTTTTTTGGACTAGCGGGAGTATGGCGCGAGCAGTACTTC. Amino acid sequence: CASSFFGLAGVWREQYF.

The CDR3, as DNA: TGTGCCTGGAGTCCCCTAGACGTCAAGTACGCGTATTTT. It yields the protein CAWSPLDVKYAYF. The rearrangement links TRBV30 to TRBJ2-3; D gene ambiguous. This CDR3 is 13 amino acids long. V shed 2 bases and J shed 14 bases, with 20 bases lying between them. Per germline, CDR1 GTSNPN and CDR2 SVGIG (reference sequence).

This clonotype was seen more than once but under ten times. V is TRBV10-3 and J is TRBJ2-7; D is possibly TRBD1 (6 bases). V was cut by 6 bases and J by 6 bases, with 12 bases left in between. Germline assignment: CDR1 ENHRY and CDR2 SYGVKD. The CDR3 is made up of 12 amino acids. In nucleotides, the CDR3 is TGTGCCATCAGGGAACCACAGGGCGAGCAGTACTTC. This gives the protein CAIREPQGEQYF.

The chain carries TRBV20-1 and TRBJ1-2, with no clear D. Germline CDR1 and CDR2: DFQATT and SNEGSKA (reference sequence). The CDR3 totals 12 residues. The germline V and J ends were trimmed by 6 bases and 6 bases, with 14 bases remaining between them. The CDR3 loop reads CSAEASRDGYTF. The CDR3 DNA reads TGCAGTGCGGAAGCGAGCAGAGATGGCTACACCTTC.

This clonotype has a handful of counts. This sequence joins TRBV7-2 and TRBJ2-3; D not resolved. The V end lost 5 bases, the J end lost 7 bases, and 10 bases lay between the germline ends. The CDR3 loop spans 12 amino acids. Germline values: CDR1 SGHTA, CDR2 FQGNSA. The CDR3: CASSHSAHTQYF. CDR3 DNA: TGTGCCAGCAGCCACTCGGCCCATACGCAGTATTTT.

The V gene is TRBV6-1, the J gene TRBJ2-1; 8 bases fit TRBD2. The CDR3 totals 16 residues. The V segment lost 3 bases and the J segment 6 bases; nucleotides outside the gene matches: 10. The V gene's germline CDR1 is MNHNS and CDR2 SASEGT. The CDR3 region is CASSDSGGGRANEQFF. The DNA of the CDR3 is TGTGCCAGCAGTGACAGCGGGGGAGGGAGGGCCAATGAGCAGTTCTTC.

CDR3 nucleotides: TGTGCCAGCAGTCCCCGGCAGGGGAGTACACCCCTCCACTTT. Encoded protein: CASSPRQGSTPLHF. The rearrangement uses TRBV28 and TRBJ1-6; a weak D match, TRBD1 (6 bases). This CDR3 is built from 14 residues. Trimming shortened V by 5 bases and J by 11 bases, and 16 bases separated the two germline ends. CDR1 and CDR2 (germline): MDHEN, SYDVKM.

V gene TRBV7-2 combines with J gene TRBJ2-1; D call uncertain. Germline CDR1 and CDR2: SGHTA and FQGNSA. Trimming took 3 bases from V and 4 from J, leaving 16 bases between them. CDR3 size: 16 residues. Here the CDR3 DNA reads TGTGCCAGCAGCTTTGGCTTTGCCCCCTATTACAATGAGCAGTTCTTC. Protein: CASSFGFAPYYNEQFF.

CDR3 protein: CASSLGMDPGGETQYF. Written as DNA, the CDR3 is TGTGCCAGCAGCTTAGGGATGGACCCGGGGGGAGAGACCCAGTACTTC. The chain joins TRBV11-1 to TRBJ2-5; 7 bases line up with TRBD2. V was clipped by 1 base and J by 4 bases; unmatched bases: 9. The CDR3 spans 16 residues. The germline V gene has CDR1 SGHAT and CDR2 FQDESV (reference sequence). Full variable domain (outside the CDR3, taken from reference TRBV11-1 and TRBJ2-5): EAEVAQSPRYKITEKSQAVAFWCDPISGHATLYWYRQILGQGPELLVQFQDESVVDDSQLPKDRFSAERLKGVDSTLKIQPAELGDSAMYLCASSLGMDPGGETQYFGPGTRLLVL.

The genes are TRBV6-5 and TRBJ2-5; TRBD1 matches 8 bases. The germline gives CDR1 MNHEY, CDR2 SVGAGI. With 7 bases clipped from V and 5 bases from J, the junction kept 15 bases outside the gene matches. The CDR3 is 16 amino acids. The CDR3 loop is CASIPRWDRPFETQYF. In DNA, the CDR3 is TGTGCCAGCATCCCACGGTGGGACAGGCCTTTCGAGACCCAGTACTTC.

Regarding this clonotype: The CDR3 carries no conserved terminal phenylalanine or tryptophan, so it likely arises from a read error. This sequence joins TRBV7-2 and TRBJ2-2; perhaps TRBD2 as D (5 bases). The CDR3 is 15 residues long. Trimming took off 1 base at V and 0 bases at J, with 6 bases between the two ends. Germline CDR1 and CDR2: SGHTA and FQGNSA. CDR3 residues: CASSLVGTNTGELFV. In nucleotides, the CDR3 is TGTGCCAGCAGCTTAGTCGGGACGAACACCGGGGAGCTGTTTGTT.

The chain has TRBV4-1 and TRBJ2-1; possibly TRBD2 for D (6 bases). CDR1 and CDR2 from the germline V gene are MGHRA and YSYEKL. The CDR3 runs to 17 residues. V lost 4 bases and J lost 4, with 20 bases in between. The CDR3 protein is CASSPGILARKYNEQFF. The CDR3 DNA reads TGCGCCAGCAGCCCGGGGATACTAGCTAGGAAATACAATGAGCAGTTCTTC.

This chain connects TRBV27 to TRBJ2-1, with a weak D call TRBD2 (5 bases). This CDR3 has 15 residues. V was pared by 1 base and J by 2 bases, with 9 bases between. CDR1 is MNHEY and CDR2 is SMNVEV in the germline V gene (reference sequence). The CDR3 coding sequence is TGTGCCAGCAGTTTATGGGCTAGCCCCTACAATGAGCAGTTCTTC. This encodes CASSLWASPYNEQFF.